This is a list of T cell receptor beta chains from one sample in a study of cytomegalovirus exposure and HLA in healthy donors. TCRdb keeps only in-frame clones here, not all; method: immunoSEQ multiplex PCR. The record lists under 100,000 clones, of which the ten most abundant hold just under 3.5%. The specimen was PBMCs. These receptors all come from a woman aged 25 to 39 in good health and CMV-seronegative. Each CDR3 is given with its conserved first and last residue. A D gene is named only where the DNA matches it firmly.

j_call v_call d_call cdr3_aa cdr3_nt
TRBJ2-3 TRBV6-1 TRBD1 CASSTGQGSYTQYF TGTGCCAGCAGTACGGGACAGGGTAGTTATACGCAGTATTTT
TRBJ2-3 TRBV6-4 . CASSVLFESQTTDTQYF TGTGCCAGCAGTGTCCTATTTGAGTCCCAAACGACAGATACGCAGTATTTT
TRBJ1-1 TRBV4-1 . CASSQPTSGFEAFF TGCGCCAGCAGCCAACCAACTTCGGGTTTTGAAGCTTTCTTT
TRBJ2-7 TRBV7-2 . CASSHTLGRERGYEQYF TGTGCCAGCAGCCACACTTTGGGCAGGGAAAGGGGCTACGAGCAGTACTTC
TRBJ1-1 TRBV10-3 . CAISGTGSGTEAFF TGTGCCATCAGTGGAACAGGGTCGGGAACTGAAGCTTTCTTT
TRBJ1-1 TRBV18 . CASSPPSVNTEAFF TGTGCCAGCTCACCACCATCGGTGAACACTGAAGCTTTCTTT
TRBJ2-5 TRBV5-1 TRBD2 CASSPNSGVIEETQYF TGCGCCAGCAGCCCTAACAGCGGGGTAATAGAAGAGACCCAGTACTTC
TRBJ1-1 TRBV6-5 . CASSQDLNTEAFF TGTGCCAGCAGCCAGGATTTGAACACTGAAGCTTTCTTT
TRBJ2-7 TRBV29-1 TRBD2 CSVTSGPFYEQYF TGCAGCGTGACTAGCGGGCCCTTCTACGAGCAGTACTTC
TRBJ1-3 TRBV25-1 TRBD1 CASGQGSGNTIYF TGTGCCAGCGGACAGGGCTCTGGAAACACCATATATTTT
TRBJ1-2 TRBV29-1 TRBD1 CSDWGQDEGYTF TGCAGCGATTGGGGACAGGACGAGGGCTACACCTTC
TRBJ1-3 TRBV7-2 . CASSLSSQPAGNTIYF TGTGCCAGCAGCTTATCTTCGCAGCCAGCGGGAAACACCATATATTTT
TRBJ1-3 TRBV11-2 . CASSLAGQLVLDF TGTGCCAGCAGCTTAGCTGGACAGCTGGTTTTAGATTTT
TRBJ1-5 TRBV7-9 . CASSPGGSNQPQHF TGTGCCAGCAGCCCCGGGGGGAGCAATCAGCCCCAGCATTTT
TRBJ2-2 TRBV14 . CASSQMGLQTSDIGELFF TGTGCCAGCAGCCAAATGGGACTCCAAACCTCGGACATCGGGGAGCTGTTTTTT
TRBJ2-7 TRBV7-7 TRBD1 CASSLATGHSYEQYF TGTGCTAGCAGCTTAGCGACAGGGCACTCCTACGAGCAGTACTTC
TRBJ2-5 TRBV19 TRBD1 CASLDRSGETQYF TGTGCCAGTTTGGACAGGTCGGGAGAGACCCAGTACTTC
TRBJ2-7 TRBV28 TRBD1 CASRWTGAPPQYF TGTGCCAGCAGGTGGACAGGGGCCCCCCCCCAGTACTTC
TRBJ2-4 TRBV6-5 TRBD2 CASSRTSTANIQYF TGTGCCAGCAGTAGGACTAGTACTGCTAACATTCAGTACTTC
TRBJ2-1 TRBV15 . CATSVARGTYNEQFF TGTGCCACCAGCGTCGCCAGGGGAACCTACAATGAGCAGTTCTTC
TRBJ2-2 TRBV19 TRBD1 CASTPKGQVPNTGELFF TGTGCCAGTACTCCAAAGGGACAGGTACCCAACACCGGGGAGCTGTTTTTT
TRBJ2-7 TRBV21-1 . CASSKVGLSGKAYEQYF TGTGCCAGCAGCAAAGTTGGATTGAGCGGGAAGGCCTACGAGCAGTACTTC
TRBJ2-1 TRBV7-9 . CASRRRDTDNEQFF TGTGCCAGCAGACGCCGGGACACTGACAATGAGCAGTTCTTC
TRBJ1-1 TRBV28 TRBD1 CASSLFGQGYTEAFF TGTGCCAGCAGTTTATTCGGACAGGGTTACACTGAAGCTTTCTTT
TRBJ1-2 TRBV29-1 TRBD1 CSVGDRGYGYTF TGCAGCGTTGGTGACAGGGGCTATGGCTACACCTTC
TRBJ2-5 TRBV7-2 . CASSLAAYQETQYF TGTGCCAGCAGCTTAGCGGCTTACCAAGAGACCCAGTACTTC
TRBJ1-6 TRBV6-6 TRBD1 CASSYLGQGVSPLHF TGTGCCAGCAGTTACCTCGGACAGGGAGTTTCACCCCTCCACTTT
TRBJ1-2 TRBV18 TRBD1 CASSPDRGDYGYTF TGTGCCAGCTCACCGGACAGGGGAGACTATGGCTACACCTTC
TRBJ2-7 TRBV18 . CASSRDSYEQYF TGTGCCAGCTCACGTGACAGCTACGAGCAGTACTTC
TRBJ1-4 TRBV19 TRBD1 CATAGTGTGWEKLFF TGTGCCACCGCGGGGACAGGCACGGGTTGGGAAAAACTGTTTTTT
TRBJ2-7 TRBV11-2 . CASSPKETGQYF TGTGCCAGCAGCCCCAAGGAAACGGGGCAGTACTTC
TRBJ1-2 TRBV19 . CASTGRGANNYGYTF TGTGCCAGTACCGGCCGGGGAGCAAATAACTATGGCTACACCTTC
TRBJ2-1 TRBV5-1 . CASSLPSNEQFF TGCGCCAGCAGCTTACCCAGCAATGAGCAGTTCTTC
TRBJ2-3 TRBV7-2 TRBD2 CASSLGAGGSTDTQYF TGTGCCAGCAGCTTAGGAGCGGGGGGGAGCACAGATACGCAGTATTTT
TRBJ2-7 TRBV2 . CASSELQVMGSYEQYF TGTGCCAGCAGTGAATTGCAGGTGATGGGCTCCTACGAGCAGTACTTC
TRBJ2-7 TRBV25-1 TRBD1 CASSGPGQSYEQYF TGTGCCAGCAGTGGTCCGGGACAGTCCTACGAGCAGTACTTC
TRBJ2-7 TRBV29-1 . CSVEGLPSEQYF TGCAGCGTGGAAGGACTGCCCTCCGAGCAGTACTTC
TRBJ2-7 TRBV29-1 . CSVSGGSSYEQYF TGCAGCGTCTCCGGCGGCAGCTCCTACGAGCAGTACTTC
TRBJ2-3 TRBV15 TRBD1 CATSREGQPTDTQYF TGTGCCACCAGCAGAGAGGGACAGCCCACAGATACGCAGTATTTT
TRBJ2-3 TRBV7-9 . CASTSQGFRGTDTQYF TGTGCCAGCACGTCCCAGGGGTTTAGGGGCACGGATACGCAGTATTTT
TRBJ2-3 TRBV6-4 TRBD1 CASSDRGNTDTQYF TGTGCCAGCAGCGACAGGGGCAACACAGATACGCAGTATTTT
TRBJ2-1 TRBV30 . CAWTRDRPPTYNEQFF TGTGCCTGGACCCGAGACAGGCCCCCCACCTACAATGAGCAGTTCTTC
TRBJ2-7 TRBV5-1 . CASSQQEVGATYEQYF TGCGCCAGCAGCCAGCAAGAAGTGGGGGCTACCTACGAGCAGTACTTC
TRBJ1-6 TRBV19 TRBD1 CASRGLDNSPLHF TGTGCCAGCAGGGGGCTAGATAATTCACCCCTCCACTTT
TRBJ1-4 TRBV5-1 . CASSSLYPEVLFF TGCGCCAGCAGCTCCTTATACCCAGAAGTTCTGTTTTTT
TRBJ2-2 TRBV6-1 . CASSGRPRDTGELFF TGTGCCAGCAGTGGGAGGCCTCGGGACACCGGGGAGCTGTTTTTT
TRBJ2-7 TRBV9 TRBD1 CASSPGQGFGYYEQYF TGTGCCAGCAGCCCTGGACAGGGTTTCGGGTACTACGAGCAGTACTTC
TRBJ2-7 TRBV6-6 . CASSYSRTSYEQYF TGTGCCAGCAGTTACTCGAGGACTTCCTACGAGCAGTACTTC
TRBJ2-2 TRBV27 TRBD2 CASSLSAGANTGELFF TGTGCCAGCAGTTTATCAGCGGGGGCGAACACCGGGGAGCTGTTTTTT